This TCR beta chain is from a study of blood T cell repertoires in COVID-19. As for the study in general: T cells, B-cell-depleted T cells, or PBMCs provided the cDNA or gDNA that served as material.

Assay: immunoSEQ multiplex PCR; the TCRdb copy retains only in-frame clones and omits some. The top ten clones hold around 3% of a sample with around 300,000 clones, just over 85% of them seen once. Germline lookup yields CDR1 ENHRY and CDR2 SYGVKD. Unmatched junction bases numbered 11, after V lost 4 bases and J lost 9 bases. CDR3 length: 16 residues. The chain uses TRBV10-3 and TRBJ1-6, with 8 bases matching TRBD1. The specimen was peripheral blood. This sequence originates from a woman aged 25 to 45 with active or convalescent COVID-19. DNA of the CDR3: TGTGCCATCAGTGGGACGGGACAGGTATTGGGTTCACCCCTCCACTTT. Protein product: CAISGTGQVLGSPLHF.